This TCR beta chain was profiled in a study of T cell clonotyping in hematopoietic cell transplantation. Details on this clone: What it binds is unknown.

Time point noted: recipient sample about 28 days before transplant, after cytoreduction. Samples: about 28 days before transplant, then days 30, 100 and 180 after. The CDR3 sequence is 15 residues long. Germline CDR1 SGHTA, CDR2 FQGNSA. V was shortened by 6 bases and J by 0 bases, with 12 bases between the two germline ends. Broader study findings: After transplant, recipient diversity fell while pathologically expanded clonotypes grew through day 180.

The assay was immunoSEQ multiplex PCR, and TCRdb's table has in-frame clones only and misses some. The table shows 49,000 or so clones, with roughly 80% occurring only once. J is TRBJ1-5 and V is TRBV7-2; the D gene is possibly TRBD1 (6 bases). The sample was peripheral blood mononuclear cells, taken before stem cell transplant. This TCR derives from a man between 60 and 75 years old with myelodysplastic syndrome. Some clones in this sample may be carry-over from other donors' samples. This chain's CDR3 is CASRSGGPSNQPQHF. DNA of the CDR3: TGTGCCAGCAGATCGGGGGGGCCTAGCAATCAGCCCCAGCATTTT.